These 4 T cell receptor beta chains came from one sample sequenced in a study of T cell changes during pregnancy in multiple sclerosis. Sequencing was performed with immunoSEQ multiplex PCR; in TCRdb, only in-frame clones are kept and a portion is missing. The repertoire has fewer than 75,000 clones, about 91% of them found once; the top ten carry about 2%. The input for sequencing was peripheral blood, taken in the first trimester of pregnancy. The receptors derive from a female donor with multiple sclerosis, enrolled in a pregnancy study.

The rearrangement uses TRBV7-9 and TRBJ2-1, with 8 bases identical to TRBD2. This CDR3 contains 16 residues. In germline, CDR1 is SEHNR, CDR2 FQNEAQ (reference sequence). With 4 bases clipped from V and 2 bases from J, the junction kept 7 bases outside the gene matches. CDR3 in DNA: TGTGCCAGCAGCTCCACCGGGACTAGGGCCTACAATGAGCAGTTCTTC. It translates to CASSSTGTRAYNEQFF.

The CDR3 here is CASRGGGPSKNQYF. The CDR3 DNA is TGCGCCAGCAGGGGCGGGGGGCCCTCAAAGAACCAGTACTTC. The J gene is TRBJ2-5, the V gene TRBV5-1; 8 bases map to TRBD2. J gave up 10 bases and V 5 bases, and 13 bases lay outside the gene matches. CDR1 and CDR2 (germline): SGHRS, YFSETQ. The CDR3 contains 14 residues.

This CDR3 is CASSAPGPYGYTF. The CDR3 nucleotides read TGTGCCAGCAGCGCCCCAGGGCCATATGGCTACACCTTC. The gene calls are TRBV5-4 and TRBJ1-2, with D perhaps matching TRBD1 (5 bases). Germline lookup yields CDR1 SGHNT and CDR2 YYREEE (reference sequence). V was trimmed by 4 bases and J by 5 bases, leaving 12 bases between them. The CDR3 loop spans 13 amino acids.

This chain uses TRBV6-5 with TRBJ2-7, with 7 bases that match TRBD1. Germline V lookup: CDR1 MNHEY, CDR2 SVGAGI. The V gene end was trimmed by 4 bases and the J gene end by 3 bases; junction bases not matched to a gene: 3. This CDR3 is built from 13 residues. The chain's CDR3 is CASSSTGLYEQYF. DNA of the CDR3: TGTGCCAGCAGTTCGACAGGGCTCTACGAGCAGTACTTC.